What follows describes a single T cell receptor (beta chain). CDR3 length: 11 residues. From germline, CDR1 is MNHEY and CDR2 SVGAGI. V was trimmed by 8 bases and J by 6 bases, leaving 7 bases between them. The age range of participants was about 18 to 89 years, with residence in 20 to 25 US areas. Donors were grouped by their self-reported clinical history. The source of the sample is a study of blood T cell repertoires in COVID-19. Sequencing was performed with immunoSEQ multiplex PCR; in TCRdb, only in-frame clones are kept and a portion is missing. The data contain 200,000 to 300,000 clones, approximately 90% of them singletons.

This sequence was found in a woman between 40 and 50 years old with acute COVID-19. This rearrangement joins TRBV6-5 to TRBJ2-2, with a weak D call TRBD2 (5 bases). The material sequenced was PBMCs or T cells enriched from blood (not recorded which). CDR3 loop: CASFGAGELFF. The CDR3 coding sequence is TGTGCCAGCTTCGGGGCCGGGGAGCTGTTTTTT.